One and the same sample provided the 20 T cell receptor beta chains below, sequenced in a study of T-cell memory formation after mild COVID-19. Using its own MiXCR run on the 5' RACE reads, TCRdb lists one record per CDR3 protein. The data show almost 350,000 distinct CDR3 sequences, roughly 20% seen once. The material sequenced was PBMCs or a T cell subset sorted from them (not recorded which). The receptor set was obtained from a young man who had mild COVID-19 (a few samples of this study predate the infection). Cell type and time point are not known.

This clonotype turned up a few times. The chain combines TRBV3-1 with TRBJ1-1; D is unclear. V dropped 8 bases and J dropped 1 base, with 11 bases sitting between them. This CDR3 is 13 amino acids long. Germline loops: CDR1 LGHDT, CDR2 YNNKEL (reference sequence). Written as DNA, the CDR3 is TGTGCCAGCTCCACACAGACGAACACTGAAGCTTTCTTT. Protein: CASSTQTNTEAFF.

The J gene is TRBJ2-7, the V gene TRBV19; 8 positions match TRBD1. The CDR3 has 13 amino acids. The trim removed 6 bases at V and 3 bases at J, leaving 4 bases unmatched. CDR1 is LNHDA, CDR2 SQIVND, per germline (reference sequence). The DNA for the CDR3 is TGTGCCAGTAGAACCGGGACAGGCTACGAGCAGTACTTC. Protein: CASRTGTGYEQYF.

This chain links TRBV27 with TRBJ2-1; perhaps TRBD1 as D (6 bases). V lost 4 bases and J 1 base, leaving 11 bases between the germline ends. The CDR3 length is 15 residues. Germline assignment: CDR1 MNHEY and CDR2 SMNVEV (reference sequence). The DNA of the CDR3 is TGTGCCAGCAGTTGGGGGCTGACTTCCTACAATGAGCAGTTCTTC. The encoded protein is CASSWGLTSYNEQFF.

This clonotype was counted only a few times. This chain connects TRBV7-9 to TRBJ2-7, with no clear D. The ends were cut back, 4 bases at V and 0 bases at J, with 13 bases in the middle. This CDR3 is 15 amino acids long. The germline V gene encodes CDR1 SEHNR and CDR2 FQNEAQ (reference sequence). The CDR3 coding sequence is TGTGCCAGCAGCTCGACCCGGGTCCTCTCCTACGAGCAGTACTTC. As protein: CASSSTRVLSYEQYF.

This rearrangement joins TRBV7-8 to TRBJ2-2, with no clear D. The CDR3 consists of 15 residues. Trimming removed 5 bases at V and 0 bases at J, with 10 bases between. Germline CDR1 SGHVS, CDR2 FQNEAQ. CDR3 nucleotide sequence: TGTGCCAGCAGCGGAAGGGCCGCGAACACCGGGGAGCTGTTTTTT. Encoded protein: CASSGRAANTGELFF.

V is TRBV21-1 and J is TRBJ2-7. TRBV21-1 is a pseudogene segment. This CDR3 contains 9 residues. The CDR3 DNA is TGTGCCGGTACCTACGAGCAGTACGTC. It translates to CAGTYEQYV.

The V and J genes are TRBV7-6 and TRBJ2-2, with D possibly TRBD1 on 6 matching bases. Per germline, CDR1 SGHVS and CDR2 FNYEAQ. The CDR3 sequence is 16 residues long. The ends were cut back, 3 bases at V and 4 bases at J, with 15 bases in the middle. CDR3 residues: CASSLLGASVTGELFF. As DNA, the CDR3 is TGTGCCAGCAGCTTGCTGGGGGCCAGCGTCACCGGGGAGCTGTTTTTT.

The genes are TRBV28 and TRBJ1-2; D not resolved. This CDR3 has 11 amino acids. The V gene's germline CDR1 is MDHEN and CDR2 SYDVKM. V was pared by 10 bases and J by 0 bases, with 6 bases between. CDR3 nucleotides: TGTGCCACGGTCGCTAACTATGGCTACACCTTC. Amino acid sequence: CATVANYGYTF.

This clonotype was seen only once. The V and J genes are TRBV20-1 and TRBJ1-2; D not certain. Germline CDR1 is DFQATT and CDR2 is SNEGSKA (reference sequence). The CDR3 consists of 11 residues. The ends were cut back, 8 bases at V and 4 bases at J, with 11 bases in the middle. The DNA for the CDR3 is TGCAGTCCTGGTTCCCCCTATGGCTACACCTTC. Amino acid sequence: CSPGSPYGYTF.

The chain links TRBV9 to TRBJ2-3; a weak D match, TRBD2 (6 bases). Trimming took off 4 bases at V and 2 bases at J, with 14 bases between the two ends. This CDR3 has 15 amino acids. Germline CDR1 SGDLS, CDR2 YYNGEE. The CDR3 DNA reads as TGTGCCAGCAGCCCCCGCGGGGAGACCACAGATACGCAGTATTTT. This encodes CASSPRGETTDTQYF.

This clonotype was picked up many times. The rearrangement joins TRBV4-2 to TRBJ1-2; the D gene is possibly TRBD1 (6 bases). V lost 0 bases and J 1 base, leaving 15 bases between the germline ends. This CDR3 is built from 17 residues. Per the germline V gene, CDR1 is LGHNA and CDR2 is YNFKEQ. The CDR3 DNA follows: TGTGCCAGCAGCCAAGATCTTTCGGGGGCGCTTAACTATGGCTACACCTTC. This codes for CASSQDLSGALNYGYTF.

This clonotype was counted only a few times. The V and J genes are TRBV5-6 and TRBJ2-7; D gene uncertain. V lost 1 base and J 3 bases, leaving 8 bases between the germline ends. Per the germline V gene, CDR1 is SGHDT and CDR2 is YYEEEE. The CDR3 is 13 amino acids. The CDR3 nucleotides are TGTGCCAGCAGCTTGCCAGGCCGCTACGAGCAGTACGTC. This encodes CASSLPGRYEQYV.

This clonotype was observed a few times. V and J are TRBV5-1 and TRBJ2-7; TRBD2 agrees at 8 bases. CDR1 and CDR2 (germline): SGHRS, YFSETQ. The CDR3 has 14 amino acids. The trim removed 2 bases at V and 2 bases at J, leaving 3 bases unmatched. The CDR3 region is CASSLTAGAYEQYV. CDR3 bases: TGCGCCAGCAGCTTAACAGCGGGGGCCTACGAGCAGTACGTC.

The chain recombines TRBV10-3 with TRBJ2-5; tentative D call: TRBD1 (5 bases). From germline, CDR1 is ENHRY and CDR2 SYGVKD. The V gene lost 6 bases and the J gene lost 1 base, with 12 bases spanning the gap. The CDR3 consists of 14 residues. Written as DNA, the CDR3 is TGTGCCATCAGACAGCAGGGTCCCCAAGAGACCCAGTACTTC. Protein sequence: CAIRQQGPQETQYF.

The chain employs TRBV7-9 and TRBJ2-1; tentatively, D is TRBD1 (6 bases). The CDR3 length is 14 residues. V lost 10 bases and J 9 bases, leaving 22 bases between the germline ends. CDR1 and CDR2 (germline): SEHNR, FQNEAQ (reference sequence). CDR3 bases: TGTGCCACCACAGCTTCAGGGGAGAGCGGTGAGCAGTTCTTC. It yields the protein CATTASGESGEQFF.

V and J are TRBV2 and TRBJ2-3, with 14 nucleotides matching TRBD2. V shed 4 bases, J shed 6 bases, and the junction held 6 bases outside the gene matches. CDR1 SNHLY and CDR2 FYNNEI come from the germline V gene. CDR3 length equals 16 residues. The CDR3, as DNA: TGTGCCAGCAGTGGTGGACTAGCGGGGGGTCTTGATACGCAGTATTTT. Encoded protein: CASSGGLAGGLDTQYF. The entire variable domain, with the rest obtained from reference TRBV2 and TRBJ2-3, is as follows: EPEVTQTPSHQVTQMGQEVILRCVPISNHLYFYWYRQILGQKVEFLVSFYNNEISEKSEIFDDQFSVERPDGSNFTLKIRSTKLEDSAMYFCASSGGLAGGLDTQYFGPGTRLTVL.

The chain uses TRBV7-9 and TRBJ1-3; a weak D match, TRBD1 (6 bases). Deletions cut 5 bases from V and 6 bases from J, with 14 bases between. Germline V gene lookup returns CDR1 SEHNR and CDR2 FQNEAQ (reference sequence). The CDR3 consists of 14 residues. CDR3: CASSSRDTKNTIYF. The CDR3 DNA sequence: TGTGCCAGCAGCAGCCGGGACACCAAAAACACCATATATTTT.

This chain connects TRBV5-5 to TRBJ2-2; the D is unclear. Germline values: CDR1 SGHKS, CDR2 YYEKEE (reference sequence). Deletions cut 4 bases from V and 5 bases from J, with 12 bases between. This CDR3 comprises 14 residues. The CDR3 DNA reads TGTGCCAGCAGCCTCCTTTGGATGACCGGGGAGCTGTTTTTT. This encodes CASSLLWMTGELFF.

The J gene is TRBJ2-3, the V gene TRBV5-1; D unclear. Germline lookup yields CDR1 SGHRS and CDR2 YFSETQ. V was cut by 2 bases and J by 0 bases, with 10 bases left in between. The CDR3 consists of 15 residues. The CDR3 sequence: CASSLNPGSTDTQYF. In DNA, the CDR3 is TGCGCCAGCAGCTTAAACCCCGGGAGCACAGATACGCAGTATTTT.

The sample holds a few counts of this clonotype. The chain joins TRBV6-2 or TRBV6-3 to TRBJ2-7, with D possibly matching TRBD1 (6 bases). Germline CDR1 MNHEY, CDR2 SVGEGT. The CDR3 extends over 15 amino acids. The V and J ends lost 0 bases and 3 bases respectively, with 12 bases between them. The CDR3 sequence is CASSYSEDSVYEQYV. The CDR3 DNA reads as TGTGCCAGCAGTTACTCGGAGGACAGCGTCTACGAGCAGTACGTC.